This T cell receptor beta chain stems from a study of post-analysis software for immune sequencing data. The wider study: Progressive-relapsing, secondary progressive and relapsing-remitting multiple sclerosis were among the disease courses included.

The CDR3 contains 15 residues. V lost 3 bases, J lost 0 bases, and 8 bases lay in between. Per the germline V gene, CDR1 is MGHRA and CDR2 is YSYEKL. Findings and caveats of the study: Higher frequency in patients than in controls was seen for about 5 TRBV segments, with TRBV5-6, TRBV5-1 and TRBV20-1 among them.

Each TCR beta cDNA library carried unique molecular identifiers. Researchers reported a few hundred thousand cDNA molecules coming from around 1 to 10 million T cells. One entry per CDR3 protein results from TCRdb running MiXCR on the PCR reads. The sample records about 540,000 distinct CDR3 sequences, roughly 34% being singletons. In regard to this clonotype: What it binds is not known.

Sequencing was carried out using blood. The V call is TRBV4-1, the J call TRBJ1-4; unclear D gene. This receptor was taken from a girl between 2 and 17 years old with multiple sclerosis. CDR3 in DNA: TGCGCCAGCAGCCAGACGCTCTCAACTAATGAAAAACTGTTTTTT. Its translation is CASSQTLSTNEKLFF.